Presented here are 20 T cell receptor beta chains from one specimen sequenced in a study of PD-1 blockade in classical Hodgkin lymphoma. Sample time point: cycle 4 day 1 (C4D1), after 6 weeks of nivolumab. Every patient relapsed after autologous stem cell transplantation, and brentuximab vedotin exposure varied. Magnetic negative selection was used to purify CD8+ T cells from thawed PBMCs. Data came from immunoSEQ multiplex PCR; TCRdb stores just in-frame clones and leaves some out. The sample carries over a thousand clones, roughly 79% recorded once. The sample here was CD8+ T cells from blood, taken before the fourth cycle of nivolumab. The receptors shown here come from a human donor with classical Hodgkin lymphoma. The donor label of this sample is uncertain.

J is TRBJ2-1 and V is TRBV21-1; the table's D call of TRBD2 was not tested on the DNA. TRBV21-1 has pseudogene status. The CDR3 is 17 residues long. As DNA, the CDR3 is TGTGCCAGCAGCTTGCGCGCCGGGACTAGAGAGTTCAATGAGCAGTTCTTC. Protein product: CASSLRAGTREFNEQFF.

The gene calls are TRBV7-4 and TRBJ1-2; no definite D call. V lost 6 bases, J lost 4 bases, and 12 bases lay in between. Per the germline V gene, CDR1 is SGHVT and CDR2 is SQSDAQ. This CDR3 is 13 amino acids long. In DNA, the CDR3 is TGTGCCAGCAGAGCTCGAAAGACCTATGGCTACACCTTC. It encodes CASRARKTYGYTF.

The genes are TRBV4-1 and TRBJ2-7; TRBD1 aligns across 8 bases. The junction had 4 bases not matched to a gene; V was cut back by 4 bases and J by 5 bases. Germline V gene sequence: CDR1 MGHRA, CDR2 YSYEKL. This CDR3 is built from 13 residues. CDR3 sequence (DNA): TGCGCCAGCAGCCGGGACAGGTTCCACGAGCAGTACTTC. Translating gives CASSRDRFHEQYF.

This clone occurred a few times. The gene calls are TRBV2 and TRBJ2-7; D is unclear. The CDR3 runs 10 residues. V lost 1 base, J lost 6 bases, and 1 base lay in between. Germline V lookup: CDR1 SNHLY, CDR2 FYNNEI. The CDR3 nucleotides are TGTGCCAGCAGTGAAGGCGAGCAGTACTTC. Amino acids: CASSEGEQYF.

This clone was observed a handful of times. CDR3 loop: CSVVRGNTYEQYF. The CDR3 DNA follows: TGCAGCGTTGTCAGGGGCAACACCTACGAGCAGTACTTC. The chain is built from TRBV29-1 and TRBJ2-7, with a weak D call TRBD1 (6 bases). The V gene lost 4 bases and the J gene lost 2 bases, with 12 bases spanning the gap. The length of the CDR3 is 13 residues. In germline, CDR1 is SQVTM, CDR2 ANQGSEA.

Only one count was recorded for this clone. V usage is TRBV10-3 and J usage is TRBJ2-7, with 10 bases that match TRBD1. The junction had 12 bases not matched to a gene; V was cut back by 5 bases and J by 5 bases. The CDR3 loop spans 16 amino acids. CDR1 and CDR2 from the germline V gene are ENHRY and SYGVKD. The CDR3 DNA is TGTGCCATCAGTCCTCCGGGACAGGGGCCAGTCGACGAGCAGTACTTC. Its protein product is CAISPPGQGPVDEQYF.

The chain uses TRBV10-2 and TRBJ2-5; D remains ambiguous. This CDR3 comprises 17 residues. CDR1 and CDR2 (germline): WSHSY, SAAADI. V was clipped by 0 bases and J by 0 bases, with 14 bases between them. The CDR3 bases are TGCGCCAGCAGTGAGTCGGTCCCTAAACTGTACCAAGAGACCCAGTACTTC. Translation: CASSESVPKLYQETQYF.

The chain joins TRBV6-1 to TRBJ2-5; 8 positions agree with TRBD2. J lost 4 bases, V lost 5 bases, and 9 bases had no gene match. The CDR3 runs 15 residues. CDR1 is MNHNS, CDR2 SASEGT, per germline. For the CDR3, the DNA is TGTGCCAGCAGTACTATTAGCGGGGAGGGAGAGACCCAGTACTTC. Translated: CASSTISGEGETQYF.

The sample holds a few counts of this clone. The chain is built from TRBV27 and TRBJ2-5, with 7 nucleotides matching TRBD1. The CDR3 is 14 amino acids. The ends lost 2 bases at V and 2 bases at J; junction bases unmatched: 2. From germline, CDR1 is MNHEY and CDR2 SMNVEV (reference sequence). The CDR3 here is CASSLEGQQETQYF. The CDR3 DNA reads as TGTGCCAGCAGTTTAGAGGGACAGCAAGAGACCCAGTACTTC.

In nucleotides, the CDR3 is TGTGCCAGCGGAATACAGGGTGCCACAGATACGCAGTATTTT. This sequence encodes CASGIQGATDTQYF. This chain uses TRBV7-9 with TRBJ2-3; perhaps TRBD1 as D (6 bases). The V end lost 8 bases, the J end lost 2 bases, and 14 bases lay between the germline ends. The CDR3 consists of 14 residues. From germline, CDR1 is SEHNR and CDR2 FQNEAQ (reference sequence).

This clone has just one count. The chain links TRBV13 to TRBJ2-3; D might be TRBD2 (7 bases). CDR3 length: 15 residues. Germline V CDR1 and CDR2: PRHDT, FYEKMQ (reference sequence). Trimming removed 5 bases at V and 4 bases at J, with 16 bases between. The CDR3 coding sequence is TGTGCCAGCAGCCCCGGGGGCGGGAGCCCAGATACGCAGTATTTT. Translated: CASSPGGGSPDTQYF. The complete variable domain, with remaining parts taken from reference TRBV13 and TRBJ2-3, reads AAGVIQSPRHLIKEKRETATLKCYPIPRHDTVYWYQQGPGQDPQFLISFYEKMQSDKGSIPDRFSAQQFSDYHSELNMSSLELGDSALYFCASSPGGGSPDTQYFGPGTRLTVL.

This chain uses TRBV18 with TRBJ2-7; D uncertain. Germline CDR1 reads KGHSH; CDR2 reads LQKENI. The CDR3 has 18 residues. Trimming stripped 5 bases from V and 4 bases from J, with 27 bases between. The CDR3 loop is CASSSVGLTPKKKYEQYF. The CDR3 region has the DNA TGTGCCAGCTCATCGGTGGGCCTGACCCCCAAAAAGAAATACGAGCAGTACTTC.

This chain joins TRBV5-4 and TRBJ2-3; 7 bases fit TRBD1. Germline values: CDR1 SGHNT, CDR2 YYREEE (reference sequence). Trimming cost V 7 bases and J 4 bases; bases outside gene matches: 12. The CDR3 contains 15 residues. CDR3 coding DNA: TGTGCCAGCGTCAGGGGGTCTGAGCTTCCAGATACGCAGTATTTT. Its protein product is CASVRGSELPDTQYF.

This clone was counted between two and nine times. V is TRBV4-2 and J is TRBJ1-3; 11 bases are shared with TRBD1. J lost 4 bases, V lost 0 bases, and 2 bases had no gene match. The V gene's germline CDR1 is LGHNA and CDR2 YNFKEQ. This CDR3 region has 16 residues. The CDR3 protein is CASSQDRTGGGNTIYF. Written as DNA, the CDR3 is TGTGCCAGCAGCCAAGATCGGACAGGGGGCGGAAACACCATATATTTT.

The chain links TRBV5-1 to TRBJ2-3; 8 nucleotides line up with TRBD2. The CDR3 loop spans 16 amino acids. The germline CDR1 and CDR2 sequences are SGHRS and YFSETQ. With 4 bases clipped from V and 0 bases from J, the junction kept 7 bases outside the gene matches. CDR3 DNA sequence: TGCGCCAGCAGCGCAGGGACTAGTAGAAGCACAGATACGCAGTATTTT. Translated, it gives CASSAGTSRSTDTQYF. The whole variable domain, filled in from reference TRBV5-1 and TRBJ2-3, reads KAGVTQTPRYLIKTRGQQVTLSCSPISGHRSVSWYQQTPGQGLQFLFEYFSETQRNKGNFPGRFSGRQFSNSRSEMNVSTLELGDSALYLCASSAGTSRSTDTQYFGPGTRLTVL.

In DNA form, the CDR3 reads TGTGCGGGGGGAGGGTCGAATACTGAAGCTTTCTTT. This codes for CAGGGSNTEAFF. This rearrangement joins TRBV7-9 to TRBJ1-1, with a possible D match to TRBD1 (5 bases). The CDR3 spans 12 residues. Germline lookup yields CDR1 SEHNR and CDR2 FQNEAQ (reference sequence).

This clone has just one count. The rearrangement links TRBV6-1 to TRBJ2-7; D unclear. The CDR3 contains 13 residues. Germline lookup yields CDR1 MNHNS and CDR2 SASEGT. V lost 0 bases and J lost 2, with 5 bases in between. CDR3 nucleotide sequence: TGTGCCAGCAGTGAAGCAGAAACCTACGAGCAGTACTTC. Translating gives CASSEAETYEQYF.

This clone is judged hyperexpanded. The chain is built from TRBV4-1 and TRBJ2-7; D may correspond to TRBD1 or TRBD2 (5 bases each). Trimming shortened V by 2 bases and J by 1 base, and 12 bases separated the two germline ends. CDR3 size: 15 residues. Germline lookup yields CDR1 MGHRA and CDR2 YSYEKL. CDR3 region: CASSQNRDVSYEQYF. CDR3 bases: TGCGCCAGCAGCCAAAATCGGGACGTTTCCTACGAGCAGTACTTC.

V gene TRBV12-2 combines with J gene TRBJ2-3. TRBV12-2 is a known pseudogene. The CDR3 totals 16 residues. This chain's CDR3 is CASRLAPGRLTDTQYF. The CDR3 bases are TGTGCAAGTCGCTTAGCCCCGGGACGCCTCACAGATACGCAGTATTTT.

The CDR3 DNA follows: TGTGCCAGCAGTGAGGTGATAGCGGGGGGGCTACGGCCAGATACGCAGTATTTT. Amino acids: CASSEVIAGGLRPDTQYF. The gene calls are TRBV6-1 and TRBJ2-3, with 11 bases identical to TRBD2. CDR3 length equals 18 residues. The junction had 12 bases not matched to a gene; V was cut back by 3 bases and J by 4 bases. Germline CDR1 MNHNS, CDR2 SASEGT.